This T cell receptor beta chain was observed in a study of PD-1 blockade in classical Hodgkin lymphoma. General study points: The study found that TCR diversity rose significantly by C4D1 in CD4+ but not CD8+ cells. Complete responders entered with baseline diversity on par with newly diagnosed patients, the results showed.

This CDR3 contains 13 residues. Per germline, CDR1 ENHRY and CDR2 SYGVKD. V gave up 0 bases and J gave up 9 bases, with 9 bases separating them. Each patient's relapse followed autologous stem cell transplantation, and brentuximab vedotin exposure varied. Sequenced by immunoSEQ multiplex PCR; TCRdb stores in-frame clones only, minus some. The table records roughly 150,000 clones, about 81% of them present only once. About this clone: Its target is unknown.

The J gene is TRBJ2-1, the V gene TRBV10-3; D is possibly TRBD1 (5 bases). The receptor was derived from a human donor with classical Hodgkin lymphoma. The specimen was peripheral blood mononuclear cells (PBMCs), collected before the second cycle of nivolumab. The CDR3 loop is CAISESVRGEQFF. The CDR3 DNA sequence: TGTGCCATCAGTGAGTCCGTTAGGGGTGAGCAGTTCTTC.